The present T cell receptor beta chain was sequenced within a study of tumor-infiltrating lymphocytes in primary liver carcinoma. Study information: The number of productive TCRbeta reads per sample ranged from roughly 3.5 to 7.13 million and was similar across tissue types.

This clonotype was observed a few times. Its antigen remains unidentified. A much larger clone differs by one base, so this may be a read error. From 500 ng of total RNA, TCR beta-specific cDNA was reverse-transcribed using a constant-region primer. Construction of TCR beta libraries relied on three successive nested multiplex PCR rounds employing slightly modified ARM-PCR. Two initial PCR rounds of around 10 cycles each paired TRBV1-TRBV30 forward primers with a C-beta reverse primer. TCRdb re-called the multiplex PCR reads through MiXCR, storing one row per CDR3 protein. The table has more than 100,000 distinct CDR3 sequences, 55% to 65% seen once. Co-extraction of both nucleic acids (RNA and DNA) used 20-30 mg of unsorted bulk tissue. Overall study results and limits: Presence in all five tumor regions was observed for only about 7-24% of top clones. Lower overlap was observed for tumor-adjacent and tumor-blood pairs relative to tumor region pairs.

CDR1 LGHNA and CDR2 YNFKEQ come from the germline V gene. The CDR3 length is 19 residues. This sequence originates from a woman aged 55-69 years with primary liver carcinoma and hepatitis B virus infection. The chain is built from TRBV4-2 and TRBJ2-4; 10 positions match TRBD1. The sequenced sample was liver tumor tissue from sampling region 1. Subset described: tumor region T1, superior pole. The CDR3 coding sequence is TGTGCCAGCATCCAAAGTCCCGGGACAGGGGCGCTAGCCAAAAACATTCAGTACTTC. It translates to CASIQSPGTGALAKNIQYF.